This TCR beta chain originates from a study of prognosis after radiotherapy for stage I lung cancer. As for the study in general: Distant metastasis occurred in a handful of patients at a median of about seven months after radiotherapy, while approximately 15 showed no significant progression.

Amplification of TCR beta CDR3 from genomic DNA used two-round multiplex PCR. Round one of PCR was performed, and it used primers specific to each TRBV and TRBJ gene. TCRdb reanalysed the multiplex PCR reads using MiXCR and keeps one entry per CDR3 protein. This sample has under 75,000 distinct CDR3 sequences, with approximately 26% found just once. V was pared by 4 bases and J by 0 bases, with 10 bases between. The CDR3 totals 14 residues. Per the germline V gene, CDR1 is MNHGY and CDR2 is SVAAGI. Points on this clonotype: A far larger clone is just one base off, so this is likely a read error.

The chain employs TRBV6-9 and TRBJ2-7; D remains unclear. This receptor was taken from a donor over 45 with non-small cell lung cancer. The sample consisted of PBMCs, taken before or after stereotactic body radiation therapy (not recorded which). The CDR3 protein is CASSSVEDSYEQYF. The CDR3 nucleotides read TGTGCCAGCAGTTCCGTGGAAGACTCCTACGAGCAGTACTTC.